The entry below describes one TCR beta chain. This entry is derived from a study of blood T cell repertoires in COVID-19. The wider study: Samples taken during acute and convalescent COVID-19 were collected in the United States, Italy and Spain. T cells, B-cell-depleted T cells, or PBMCs supplied cDNA or gDNA.

How the authors handled the data: It was from reference gene primer amplification that nucleated cell counts were estimated. Profiling relied on immunoSEQ multiplex PCR, and the TCRdb table lists in-frame clones only, not all of them. V and J calls and clone size are those listed in that table; D and trimming were worked out from the DNA. The repertoire holds approximately 80,000 clones, with around 81% as singletons. The germline V gene encodes CDR1 SGDLS and CDR2 YYNGEE. Between the trimmed V and J ends, which lost 4 bases and 0 bases, there was a span of 13 bases. This CDR3 spans 15 amino acids. The V call is TRBV9, the J call TRBJ1-1, with D possibly being TRBD1 (5 bases). This receptor was obtained from an older man with acute or convalescent COVID-19. The sample consisted of peripheral blood. CDR3 region: CASSPGTTMNTEAFF. The CDR3 nucleotides read TGTGCCAGCAGCCCGGGGACTACTATGAACACTGAAGCTTTCTTT.